This TCR beta chain was found in a study of cytomegalovirus exposure and HLA in healthy donors. This CDR3 is built from 14 residues. Per germline, CDR1 MNHNS and CDR2 SASEGT. V lost 3 bases, J lost 3 bases, and 12 bases lay in between. 13 Jbeta primers and 60 Vbeta primers were used for the PCR. Assay: immunoSEQ multiplex PCR; the TCRdb copy retains only in-frame clones and omits some. In the table there are 150,000 to 200,000 clones, about 80% of which are singletons. This receptor was identified in a woman in her forties or fifties in good health and CMV-seronegative. Source material: PBMCs. The gene calls are TRBV6-1 and TRBJ2-7; possible D gene TRBD1, 5 bases. The DNA of the CDR3 is TGTGCCAGCAGTGATCGTCAGGGAATCTACGAGCAGTACTTC. This sequence encodes CASSDRQGIYEQYF.